This T cell receptor (beta chain) comes out of a study of lymphopenia after photon versus proton radiotherapy. General study points: Post-nadir TCR diversity decline inversely tracked overall survival among those who died.

Produced via immunoSEQ multiplex PCR; TCRdb's table is partial and in-frame only. Of about 25,000 clones listed, approximately 88% are singletons. The V gene's germline CDR1 is LNHDA and CDR2 SQIVND (reference sequence). The V segment lost 8 bases and the J segment 1 base; nucleotides outside the gene matches: 18. The CDR3 extends over 19 amino acids. About this clone: Its target is unknown.

This specimen was peripheral blood, taken from a patient treated with photon-based radiotherapy. The chain has TRBV19 and TRBJ1-3, with 9 nucleotides matching TRBD1. This clonotype originated in a man aged 50-60 years with gastric cancer. Written as DNA, the CDR3 is TGTGCCAGTTCTTTTTCGCAGGACAGGGGTTCGTGGTCTGGAAACACCATATATTTT. This codes for CASSFSQDRGSWSGNTIYF.